The clone carrying this TCR beta chain was counted many times. What it recognizes is unknown. The sample belongs to a study of T cells in Graves' hyperthyroidism and ophthalmopathy. Background on the study: Any treatment followed the collection of peripheral blood at initial diagnosis. Findings and caveats of the study: Onset of ophthalmopathy came a median roughly 6 months after the model predicted it. Most expanded thyroid clonotypes above 0.001 recurred in blood.

V lost 3 bases, J lost 4 bases, and 16 bases lay in between. This CDR3 is built from 14 residues. Germline V gives CDR1 DFQATT, CDR2 SNEGSKA (reference sequence). Amplified regions were TCR beta CDR3 sequences from RNA transcripts. TCR CDR3 underwent first-round RT-PCR with the HTBI primer set. One entry per CDR3 protein, called by TCRdb with MiXCR from the multiplex PCR reads. The sample lists roughly 700,000 distinct CDR3 sequences, around a third occurring once. Clinical symptoms, serum thyroxine and TRAb, thyroid ultrasound and orbital computed tomography were used for the diagnoses. Sequencing was carried out using blood. J is TRBJ2-7 and V is TRBV20-1; the D is unclear. This receptor was taken from a woman aged 40 to 50 with Graves' hyperthyroidism. As DNA, the CDR3 is TGCAGTGCTAGTCGCATCGGGCTATCTTACGAGCAGTACTTC. Translated: CSASRIGLSYEQYF.